This record covers a single T cell receptor (beta chain). Germline V lookup: CDR1 SGHRS, CDR2 YFSETQ. The length of the CDR3 is 17 residues. Trimming stripped 0 bases from V and 2 bases from J, with 12 bases between. This sample stems from a study of blood T cell repertoires in COVID-19. Background on the study: T cells, B-cell-depleted T cells, or PBMCs supplied cDNA or gDNA.

Method: immunoSEQ multiplex PCR; TCRdb's copy keeps in-frame clones and lacks some. The sample lists 150,000 to 200,000 clones; over 60% were seen once. This receptor was identified in a woman in her seventies with acute or convalescent COVID-19. The sample comprised peripheral blood. This chain joins TRBV5-1 and TRBJ2-6; a weak D match, TRBD1 (5 bases). CDR3 nucleotide sequence: TGCGCCAGCAGCTTGGGGGGCGCTGAGCCTGGGGCCAACGTCCTGACTTTC. Its protein product is CASSLGGAEPGANVLTF.